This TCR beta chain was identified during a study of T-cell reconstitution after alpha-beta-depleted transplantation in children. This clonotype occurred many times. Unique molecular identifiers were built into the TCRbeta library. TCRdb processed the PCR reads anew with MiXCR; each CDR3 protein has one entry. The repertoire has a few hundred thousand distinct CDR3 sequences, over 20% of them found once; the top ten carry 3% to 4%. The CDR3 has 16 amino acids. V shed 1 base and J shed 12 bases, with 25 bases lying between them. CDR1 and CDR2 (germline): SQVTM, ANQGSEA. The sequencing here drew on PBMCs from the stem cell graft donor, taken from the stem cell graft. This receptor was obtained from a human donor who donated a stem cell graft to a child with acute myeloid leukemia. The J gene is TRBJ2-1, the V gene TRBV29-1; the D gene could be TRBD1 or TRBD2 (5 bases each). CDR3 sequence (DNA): TGCAGCGTTGAAGTGGACGGGACGACTGGCCTTTCAGGGCAGTTCTTC. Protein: CSVEVDGTTGLSGQFF.